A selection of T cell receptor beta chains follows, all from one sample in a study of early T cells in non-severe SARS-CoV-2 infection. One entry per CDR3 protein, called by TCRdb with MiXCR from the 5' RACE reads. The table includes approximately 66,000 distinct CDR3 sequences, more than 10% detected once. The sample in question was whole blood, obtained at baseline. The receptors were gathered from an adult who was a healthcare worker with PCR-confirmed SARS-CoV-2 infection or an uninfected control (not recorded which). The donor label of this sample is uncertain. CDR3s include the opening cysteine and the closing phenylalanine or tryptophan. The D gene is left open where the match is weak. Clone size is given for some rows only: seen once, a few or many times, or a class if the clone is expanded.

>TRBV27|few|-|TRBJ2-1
TGTGCCAGCAGTTTACAAGGGCAAGAAAAGAAGTTCTTC
CASSLQGQEKKFF
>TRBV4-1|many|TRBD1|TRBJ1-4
TGCGCCAGCAGCCAAGTCCCCAGGGGGCAAGGTGAAAAACTGTTTTTT
CASSQVPRGQGEKLFF
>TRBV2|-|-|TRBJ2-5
TGTGCCAGCAGTCCCTCCGTCCTCGTAGGGGGGCAAGAGACCCAGTACTTC
CASSPSVLVGGQETQYF
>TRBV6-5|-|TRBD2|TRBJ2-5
TGTGCCAGCAGCCAACGATCCGGGACTAGTAGTGAGACCCAGTACTTC
CASSQRSGTSSETQYF
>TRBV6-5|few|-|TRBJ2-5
TGTGCCAGCAGTTACTCGATCCGCCTGGGAGAGACCCAGTACTTC
CASSYSIRLGETQYF
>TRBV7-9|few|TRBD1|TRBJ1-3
TGTGCCAGCAGCTTAGCCAGGACAGGGGGAAACACCATATATTTT
CASSLARTGGNTIYF
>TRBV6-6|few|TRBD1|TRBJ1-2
TGTGCCAGCAGTTACTCGTCAGGGGGCCTCGAAGGCTACACCTTC
CASSYSSGGLEGYTF
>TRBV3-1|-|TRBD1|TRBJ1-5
TGTGCCAGCAGTTACGGGACAGGGAGCAATCAGCCCCAGCATTTT
CASSYGTGSNQPQHF
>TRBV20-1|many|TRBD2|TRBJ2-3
TGCAGTGCTAGGAAAGGACTAGCGGGGTCAGATACGCAGTATTTT
CSARKGLAGSDTQYF
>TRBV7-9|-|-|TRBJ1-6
TGTGCCAGCAGCTTACCCGGACGCGGTTCACCCCTCCACTTT
CASSLPGRGSPLHF
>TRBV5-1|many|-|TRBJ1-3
TGCGCCAGCAGCTTGGACGGCACCTCTGGAAACACCATATATTTT
CASSLDGTSGNTIYF
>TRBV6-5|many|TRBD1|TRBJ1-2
TGTGCCAGCAGTTACTACCGGCAGGGGGCTCGTGGCTACACCTTC
CASSYYRQGARGYTF
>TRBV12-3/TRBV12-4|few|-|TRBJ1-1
TGTGCCAGCAGTTTAGCGGGAGCAGGGCCTGAAGCTTTCTTT
CASSLAGAGPEAFF
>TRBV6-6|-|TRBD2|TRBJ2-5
TGTGTTAGCGGGGGGCTGAAAGAGACCCAGTACTTC
CVSGGLKETQYF
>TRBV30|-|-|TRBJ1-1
TGTGCCTGGAGTGTACCGGGCTTGAACACTGAAGCTTTCTTT
CAWSVPGLNTEAFF